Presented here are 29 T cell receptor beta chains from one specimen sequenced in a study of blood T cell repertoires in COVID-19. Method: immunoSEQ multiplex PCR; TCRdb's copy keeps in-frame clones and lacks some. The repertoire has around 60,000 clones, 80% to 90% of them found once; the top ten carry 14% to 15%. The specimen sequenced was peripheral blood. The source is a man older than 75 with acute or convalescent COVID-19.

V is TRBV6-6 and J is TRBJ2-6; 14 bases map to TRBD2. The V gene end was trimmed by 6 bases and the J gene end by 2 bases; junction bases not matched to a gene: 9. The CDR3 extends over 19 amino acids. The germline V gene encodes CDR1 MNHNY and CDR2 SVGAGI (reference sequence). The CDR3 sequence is CASSSNRLAGGPGANVLTF. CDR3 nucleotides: TGTGCCAGCAGCTCCAACCGACTAGCGGGGGGGCCTGGGGCCAACGTCCTGACTTTC.

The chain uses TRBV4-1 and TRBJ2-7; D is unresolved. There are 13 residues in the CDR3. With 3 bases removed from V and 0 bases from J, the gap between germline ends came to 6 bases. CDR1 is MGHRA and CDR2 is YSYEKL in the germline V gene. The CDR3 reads CASSQADSYEQYF. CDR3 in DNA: TGCGCCAGCAGCCAGGCGGACTCCTACGAGCAGTACTTC.

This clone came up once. The CDR3 protein is CASSYLSGNTIYF. The CDR3 DNA is TGTGCCAGCAGTTACTTATCTGGAAACACCATATATTTT. The chain employs TRBV6-5 and TRBJ1-3, with D uncertain. The germline V gene encodes CDR1 MNHEY and CDR2 SVGAGI. The CDR3 is 13 amino acids. Deletions cut 1 base from V and 1 base from J, with 2 bases between.

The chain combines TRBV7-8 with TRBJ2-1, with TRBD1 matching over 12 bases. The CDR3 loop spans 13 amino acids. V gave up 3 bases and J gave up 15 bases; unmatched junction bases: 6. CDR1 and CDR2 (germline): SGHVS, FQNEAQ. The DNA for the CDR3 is TGTGCCAGCAGCTTGGGGGGACAGGGGGCCTGGTTCTTC. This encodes CASSLGGQGAWFF.

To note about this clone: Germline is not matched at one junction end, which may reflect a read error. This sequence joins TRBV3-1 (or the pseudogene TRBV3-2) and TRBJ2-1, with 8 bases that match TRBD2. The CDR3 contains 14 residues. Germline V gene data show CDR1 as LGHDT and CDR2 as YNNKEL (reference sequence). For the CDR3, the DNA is TGTGCCCGCAGCCGACCGGGGGGGGCAGGGGAGCAGTTCTTC. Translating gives CARSRPGGAGEQFF.

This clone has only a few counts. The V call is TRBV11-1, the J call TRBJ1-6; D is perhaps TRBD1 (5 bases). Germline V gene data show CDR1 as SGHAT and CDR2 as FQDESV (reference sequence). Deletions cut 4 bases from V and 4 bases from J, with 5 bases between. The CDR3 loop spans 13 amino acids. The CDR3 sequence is CASSSGYNSPLHF. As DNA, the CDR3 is TGTGCCAGCAGCTCAGGGTATAATTCACCCCTCCACTTT.

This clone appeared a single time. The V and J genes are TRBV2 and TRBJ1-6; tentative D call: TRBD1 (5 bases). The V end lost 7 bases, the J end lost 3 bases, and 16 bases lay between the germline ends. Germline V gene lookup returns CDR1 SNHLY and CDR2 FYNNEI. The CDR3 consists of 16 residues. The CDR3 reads CASMGQPLDYNSPLHF. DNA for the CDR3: TGTGCCAGCATGGGGCAGCCGCTGGACTATAATTCACCCCTCCACTTT.

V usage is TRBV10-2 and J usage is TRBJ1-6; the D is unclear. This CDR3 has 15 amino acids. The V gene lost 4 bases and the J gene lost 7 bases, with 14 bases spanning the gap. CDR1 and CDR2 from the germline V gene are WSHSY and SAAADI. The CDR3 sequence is CASSVQAPPNSPLHF. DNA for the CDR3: TGCGCCAGCAGTGTGCAGGCCCCACCCAATTCACCCCTCCACTTT.

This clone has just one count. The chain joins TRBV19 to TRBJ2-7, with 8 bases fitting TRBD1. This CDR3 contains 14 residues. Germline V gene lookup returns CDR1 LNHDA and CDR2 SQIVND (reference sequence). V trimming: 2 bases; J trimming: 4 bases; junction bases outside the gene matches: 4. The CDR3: CASSIQGAVYEQYF. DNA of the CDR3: TGTGCCAGTAGTATACAGGGGGCAGTATACGAGCAGTACTTC.

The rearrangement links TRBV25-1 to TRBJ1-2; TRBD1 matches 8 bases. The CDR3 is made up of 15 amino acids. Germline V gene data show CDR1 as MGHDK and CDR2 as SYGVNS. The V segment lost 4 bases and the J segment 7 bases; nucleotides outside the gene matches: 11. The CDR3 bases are TGTGCCAGCAGTGCAAAGACAGGGGCGTCGGGTGGCTACACCTTC. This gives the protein CASSAKTGASGGYTF.

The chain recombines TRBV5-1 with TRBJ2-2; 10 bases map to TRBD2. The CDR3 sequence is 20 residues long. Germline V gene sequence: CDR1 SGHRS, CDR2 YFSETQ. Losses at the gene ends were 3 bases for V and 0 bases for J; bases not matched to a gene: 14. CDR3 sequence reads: CASSSISGGNLISNTGELFF. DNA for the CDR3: TGCGCCAGCAGCTCCATTAGCGGGGGGAACCTAATTTCGAACACCGGGGAGCTGTTTTTT.

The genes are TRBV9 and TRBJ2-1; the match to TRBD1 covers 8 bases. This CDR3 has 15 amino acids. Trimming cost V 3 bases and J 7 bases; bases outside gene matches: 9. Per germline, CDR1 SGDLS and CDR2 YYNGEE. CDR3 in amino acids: CASSGGWTGRNEQFF. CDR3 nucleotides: TGTGCCAGCAGCGGGGGTTGGACAGGGAGGAATGAGCAGTTCTTC.

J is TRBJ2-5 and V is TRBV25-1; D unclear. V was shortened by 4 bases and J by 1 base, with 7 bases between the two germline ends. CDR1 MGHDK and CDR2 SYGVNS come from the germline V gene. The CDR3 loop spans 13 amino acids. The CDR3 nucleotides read TGTGCCAGCAGTGTTACTACCCAAGAGACCCAGTACTTC. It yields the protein CASSVTTQETQYF.

This CDR3 is CASSDIVGTVRINEQFF. In DNA, the CDR3 is TGTGCCAGCAGTGATATTGTGGGGACAGTCCGCATCAATGAGCAGTTCTTC. The rearrangement uses TRBV6-1 and TRBJ2-1; 7 bases fit TRBD1. With V trimmed by 3 bases and J by 6 bases, 14 bases remained unmatched. This CDR3 has 17 amino acids. Germline assignment: CDR1 MNHNS and CDR2 SASEGT.

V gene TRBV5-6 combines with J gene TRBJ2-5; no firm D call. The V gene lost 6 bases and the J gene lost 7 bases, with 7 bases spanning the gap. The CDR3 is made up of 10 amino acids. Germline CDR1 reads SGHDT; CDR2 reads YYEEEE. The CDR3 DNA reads TGTGCCAGCAACTATGGGACCCAGTACTTC. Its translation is CASNYGTQYF. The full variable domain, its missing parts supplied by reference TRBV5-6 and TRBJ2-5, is DAGVTQSPTHLIKTRGQQVTLRCSPKSGHDTVSWYQQALGQGPQFIFQYYEEEERQRGNFPDRFSGHQFPNYSSELNVNALLLGDSALYLCASNYGTQYFGPGTRLLVL.

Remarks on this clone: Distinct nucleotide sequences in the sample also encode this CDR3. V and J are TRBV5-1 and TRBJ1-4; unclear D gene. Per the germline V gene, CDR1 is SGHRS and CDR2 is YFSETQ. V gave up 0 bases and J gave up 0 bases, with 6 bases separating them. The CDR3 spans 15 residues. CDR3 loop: CASSLAGSTNEKLFF. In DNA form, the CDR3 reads TGCGCCAGCAGCTTGGCAGGCTCAACTAATGAAAAACTGTTTTTT.

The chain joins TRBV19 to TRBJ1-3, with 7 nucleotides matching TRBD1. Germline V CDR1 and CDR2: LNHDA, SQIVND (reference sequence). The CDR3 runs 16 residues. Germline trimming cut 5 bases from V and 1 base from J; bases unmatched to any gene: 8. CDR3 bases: TGTGCCAGTAGTGTGGGACAGCTACTGTCTGGAAACACCATATATTTT. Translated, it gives CASSVGQLLSGNTIYF.

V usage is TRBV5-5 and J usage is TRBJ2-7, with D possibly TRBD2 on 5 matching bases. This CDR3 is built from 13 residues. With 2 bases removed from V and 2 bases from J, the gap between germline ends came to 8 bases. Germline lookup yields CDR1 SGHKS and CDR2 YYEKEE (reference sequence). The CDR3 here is CASSFEGTYEQYF. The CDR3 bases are TGTGCCAGCAGCTTCGAGGGAACCTACGAGCAGTACTTC.

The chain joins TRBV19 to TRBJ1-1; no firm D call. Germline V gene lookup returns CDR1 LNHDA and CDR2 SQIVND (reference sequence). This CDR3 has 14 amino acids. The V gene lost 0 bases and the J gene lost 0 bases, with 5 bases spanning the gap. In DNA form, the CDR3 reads TGTGCCAGTAGTATAGAACTGATGAACACTGAAGCTTTCTTT. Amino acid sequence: CASSIELMNTEAFF.

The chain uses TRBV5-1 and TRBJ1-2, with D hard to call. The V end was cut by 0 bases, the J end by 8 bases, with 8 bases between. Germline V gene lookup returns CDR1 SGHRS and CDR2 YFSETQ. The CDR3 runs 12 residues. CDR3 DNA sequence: TGCGCCAGCAGCTTGGGGGAGGACGGCTACACCTTC. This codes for CASSLGEDGYTF. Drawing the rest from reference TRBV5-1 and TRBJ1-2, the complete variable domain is KAGVTQTPRYLIKTRGQQVTLSCSPISGHRSVSWYQQTPGQGLQFLFEYFSETQRNKGNFPGRFSGRQFSNSRSEMNVSTLELGDSALYLCASSLGEDGYTFGSGTRLTVV.

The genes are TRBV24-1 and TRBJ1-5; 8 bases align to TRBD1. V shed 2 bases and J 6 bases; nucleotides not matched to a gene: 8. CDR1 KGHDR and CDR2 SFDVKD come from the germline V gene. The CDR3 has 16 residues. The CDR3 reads CATSDSPQGACQPQHF. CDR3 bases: TGTGCCACCAGTGATTCGCCCCAGGGGGCGTGTCAGCCCCAGCATTTT.

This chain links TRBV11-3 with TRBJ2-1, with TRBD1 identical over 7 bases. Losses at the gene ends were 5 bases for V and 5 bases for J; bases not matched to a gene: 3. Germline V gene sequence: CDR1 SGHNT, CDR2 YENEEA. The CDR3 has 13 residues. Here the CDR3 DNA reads TGTGCCAGCAGCACGGACAGGAACAATGAGCAGTTCTTC. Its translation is CASSTDRNNEQFF. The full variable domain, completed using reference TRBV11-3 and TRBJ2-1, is EAGVVQSPRYKIIEKKQPVAFWCNPISGHNTLYWYLQNLGQGPELLIRYENEEAVDDSQLPKDRFSAERLKGVDSTLKIQPAELGDSAVYLCASSTDRNNEQFFGPGTRLTVL.

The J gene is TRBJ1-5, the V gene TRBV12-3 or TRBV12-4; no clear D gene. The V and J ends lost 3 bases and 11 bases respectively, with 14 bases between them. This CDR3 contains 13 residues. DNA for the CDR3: TGTGCCAGCAGTTTGTCCGGGTACGAGGCCCAGCATTTT. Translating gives CASSLSGYEAQHF.

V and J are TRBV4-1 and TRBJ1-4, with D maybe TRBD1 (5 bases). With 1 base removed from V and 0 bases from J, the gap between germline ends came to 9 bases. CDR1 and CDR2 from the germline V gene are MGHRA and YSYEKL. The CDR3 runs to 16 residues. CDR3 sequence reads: CASSQAKGSTNEKLFF. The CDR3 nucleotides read TGCGCCAGCAGCCAAGCCAAGGGGTCAACTAATGAAAAACTGTTTTTT.

CDR3 sequence reads: CASSPGQGGFYEQYF. CDR3 coding DNA: TGTGCCAGCAGTCCTGGACAGGGTGGATTTTACGAGCAGTACTTC. V usage is TRBV6-5 and J usage is TRBJ2-7; 8 bases line up with TRBD1. The CDR3 covers 15 residues. The trim removed 5 bases at V and 4 bases at J, leaving 10 bases unmatched. The germline V gene has CDR1 MNHEY and CDR2 SVGAGI.

CDR3: CASSFGGVETQYF. The DNA for the CDR3 is TGTGCCAGCAGCTTTGGAGGGGTCGAGACCCAGTACTTC. The V and J genes are TRBV5-5 and TRBJ2-5; D is possibly TRBD2 (6 bases). V was pared by 2 bases and J by 5 bases, with 10 bases between. CDR1 is SGHKS and CDR2 is YYEKEE in the germline V gene (reference sequence). The CDR3 contains 13 residues.

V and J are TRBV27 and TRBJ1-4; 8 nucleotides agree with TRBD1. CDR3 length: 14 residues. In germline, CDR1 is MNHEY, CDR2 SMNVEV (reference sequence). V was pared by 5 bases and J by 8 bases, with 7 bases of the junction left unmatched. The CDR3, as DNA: TGTGCCAGCAGTCTTCAGGGGGCCCGGGAAAAACTGTTTTTT. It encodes CASSLQGAREKLFF.

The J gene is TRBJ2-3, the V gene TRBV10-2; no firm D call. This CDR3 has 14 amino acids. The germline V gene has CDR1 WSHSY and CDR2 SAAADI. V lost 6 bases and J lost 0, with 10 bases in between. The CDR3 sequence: CASSAILSTDTQYF. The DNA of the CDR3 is TGCGCCAGCAGCGCGATCCTAAGCACAGATACGCAGTATTTT.

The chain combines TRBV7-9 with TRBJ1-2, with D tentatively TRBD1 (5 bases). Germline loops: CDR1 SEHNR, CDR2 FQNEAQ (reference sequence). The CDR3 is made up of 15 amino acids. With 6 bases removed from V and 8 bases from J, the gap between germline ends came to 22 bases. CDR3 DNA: TGTGCCAGCAGACAAACCCCGACAGAGGCTGGCGGCTACACCTTC. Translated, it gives CASRQTPTEAGGYTF.